Reported below is one T cell receptor beta chain. Profiled with immunoSEQ multiplex PCR; TCRdb holds only in-frame clones, not every one. The data show 70,000 to 95,000 clones, 89% seen once. CDR1 is SGHDN, CDR2 FVKESK, per germline. CDR3 size: 21 residues. Trimming removed 1 base from V and 2 bases from J; junction bases left unmatched: 21. The record originates from a study of T cell changes during pregnancy in multiple sclerosis. This chain connects TRBV14 to TRBJ2-5; 8 nucleotides line up with TRBD1. The sequenced sample was peripheral blood, obtained before pregnancy. This receptor was taken from a female donor with multiple sclerosis, enrolled in a pregnancy study. This CDR3 is CASSQADGWDRRAVGQETQYF. The DNA of the CDR3 is TGTGCCAGCAGCCAAGCTGACGGCTGGGACAGGAGGGCGGTCGGTCAAGAGACCCAGTACTTC.